The rows below give T cell receptor beta chains drawn from one sample of a study of neurological immune-mediated disorders. One entry per CDR3 protein, called by TCRdb with MiXCR from the 5' RACE reads. The sample includes around 70,000 distinct CDR3 sequences, 3.2% of them seen just once. Source material: PBMCs. Source of these receptors: a woman aged 45-65 years with multiple sclerosis. The conserved cysteine and the conserved F or W are not part of the CDR3 here.

TRBJ2-3 | TRBV7-2 | ASSQRRDTQY
TRBJ1-2 | TRBV10-3 | AISEPQGLRYTNYGYT
TRBJ2-5 | TRBV7-6 | ASSLGQGKGETQY
TRBJ2-1 | TRBV11-2 | ASRDGQPYNEQF
TRBJ2-3 | TRBV4-2 | ASSLGTSRTDTQY
TRBJ2-5 | TRBV12-3/TRBV12-4 | ASSTGGRETQY
TRBJ2-2 | TRBV3-1 | ASSQGRTDTGELF
TRBJ1-1 | TRBV7-9 | ASSLYTGAF
TRBJ2-7 | TRBV20-1 | SARDTSPHEQY
TRBJ2-3 | TRBV27 | ASSLWGGRDTDTQY
TRBJ2-7 | TRBV28 | VTARRPPYEQY
TRBJ1-5 | TRBV20-1 | SARGGSDQPQH
TRBJ2-3 | TRBV7-2 | ASSPRLVGAVDTQY
TRBJ1-4 | TRBV5-1 | ASSLSVGGPATNEKLF
TRBJ1-5 | TRBV5-1 | ASTYVDLGQPQH
TRBJ2-2 | TRBV7-2 | ASSARHTGELF
TRBJ2-1 | TRBV7-2 | ASSLAGSYNEQF